The next 32 T cell receptor beta chains were all read from a single sample in a study of cytomegalovirus exposure and HLA in healthy donors. Use of 60 Vbeta and 13 Jbeta primers characterized the PCR. Data came from immunoSEQ multiplex PCR; TCRdb stores just in-frame clones and leaves some out. The data contain roughly 120,000 clones, around 86% of them singletons. The sample consisted of PBMCs. The receptors here all came from a woman aged 25 to 39 in good health and CMV-seronegative.

This clone was detected only a few times. V usage is TRBV27 and J usage is TRBJ2-7; 9 bases line up with TRBD1. The V segment lost 6 bases and the J segment 6 bases; nucleotides outside the gene matches: 12. CDR1 MNHEY and CDR2 SMNVEV come from the germline V gene (reference sequence). The CDR3 has 15 amino acids. CDR3 nucleotides: TGTGCCAGCAGCCTTTCGTCACAGGGGGCCGTCGAGCAGTACTTC. Translated, it gives CASSLSSQGAVEQYF.

The gene calls are TRBV28 and TRBJ1-2; possibly TRBD1 for D (6 bases). The CDR3 totals 17 residues. Germline CDR1 and CDR2: MDHEN and SYDVKM. V was trimmed by 5 bases and J by 1 base, leaving 20 bases between them. CDR3 in amino acids: CASSEPGGRSFNYGYTF. The CDR3 DNA is TGTGCCAGCAGTGAGCCGGGGGGCCGAAGCTTTAACTATGGCTACACCTTC.

The V gene is TRBV5-1, the J gene TRBJ2-2; TRBD2 matches 8 bases. Germline V gives CDR1 SGHRS, CDR2 YFSETQ. Trimming at V came to 4 bases and at J to 5 bases, leaving 7 bases not matched to a gene. This CDR3 has 15 amino acids. CDR3 residues: CASSPGTSSTGELFF. The DNA for the CDR3 is TGCGCCAGCAGCCCAGGGACTAGTAGTACCGGGGAGCTGTTTTTT.

The chain links TRBV5-5 to TRBJ2-7, with D perhaps matching TRBD1 (5 bases). V was cut by 4 bases and J by 9 bases, with 23 bases left in between. CDR1 is SGHKS and CDR2 is YYEKEE in the germline V gene (reference sequence). CDR3 length: 15 amino acids. In nucleotides, the CDR3 is TGTGCCAGCAGCGAACGGACCGACAGTTACGTGGGGCAGTACTTC. This translates into CASSERTDSYVGQYF.

This rearrangement joins TRBV9 to TRBJ2-1, with TRBD2 identical over 11 bases. The germline gives CDR1 SGDLS, CDR2 YYNGEE. V dropped 0 bases and J dropped 10; count of bases not matched to a gene: 3. The CDR3 is 14 amino acids. The CDR3 nucleotides read TGTGCCAGCAGCGTAGTAGCGGGAGGGGGAGAGCAGTTCTTC. Residues: CASSVVAGGGEQFF.

The chain couples TRBV27 to TRBJ2-7; tentatively, D is TRBD1 (5 bases). The germline V gene has CDR1 MNHEY and CDR2 SMNVEV (reference sequence). Trimming left V 3 bases short and J 3 bases short, with 12 bases between. The CDR3 covers 14 residues. CDR3 DNA sequence: TGTGCCAGCAGTTTGGGGCCCCTCGGCTACGAGCAGTACTTC. Its translation is CASSLGPLGYEQYF.

This rearrangement joins TRBV5-5 to TRBJ1-3; D gene uncertain. Trimming cost V 0 bases and J 0 bases, with 7 bases left between them. Germline V gives CDR1 SGHKS, CDR2 YYEKEE (reference sequence). There are 15 residues in the CDR3. Here the CDR3 reads CASSLAVSSGNTIYF. In DNA form, the CDR3 reads TGTGCCAGCAGCTTGGCGGTAAGCTCTGGAAACACCATATATTTT.

The genes are TRBV7-3 and TRBJ2-1; the match to TRBD2 covers 12 bases. CDR1 and CDR2 (germline): SGHTA, FQGTGA. J was trimmed by 8 bases and V by 4 bases; bases with no gene match: 9. The CDR3 length is 16 residues. CDR3 in amino acids: CASSSQGLAGSHEQFF. Here the CDR3 DNA reads TGTGCCAGCAGCTCCCAGGGACTAGCGGGCAGCCATGAGCAGTTCTTC.

This chain links TRBV29-1 with TRBJ2-1; TRBD2 matches 12 bases. Germline CDR1 SQVTM, CDR2 ANQGSEA. This CDR3 spans 12 amino acids. V was clipped by 5 bases and J by 7 bases; unmatched bases: 0. Here the CDR3 reads CSVTSGRNEQFF. The CDR3 nucleotides read TGCAGCGTTACTAGCGGGAGGAATGAGCAGTTCTTC.

This sequence joins TRBV2 and TRBJ1-4, with TRBD1 matching 7 bases. In germline, CDR1 is SNHLY, CDR2 FYNNEI. The V segment lost 1 base and the J segment 8 bases; nucleotides outside the gene matches: 10. The CDR3 is made up of 16 amino acids. CDR3 residues: CASSEVTGTVGEKLFF. In DNA form, the CDR3 reads TGTGCCAGCAGTGAAGTCACGGGGACAGTGGGCGAAAAACTGTTTTTT.

The CDR3 DNA reads TGTGCCAGCAGTACCTCCCCGGCGGGAGGCCGCACAGATACGCAGTATTTT. Protein: CASSTSPAGGRTDTQYF. This chain joins TRBV2 and TRBJ2-3; TRBD2 matches 8 bases. V lost 5 bases to trimming and J lost 1 base; unmatched junction nucleotides: 11. The CDR3 is made up of 17 amino acids. Germline V gene data show CDR1 as SNHLY and CDR2 as FYNNEI.

This sequence joins TRBV2 and TRBJ2-3, with 14 positions matching TRBD2. Losses at the gene ends were 8 bases for V and 4 bases for J; bases not matched to a gene: 5. The CDR3 consists of 15 residues. Germline assignment: CDR1 SNHLY and CDR2 FYNNEI. The CDR3 nucleotides are TGTGCCAGCTTCGGGACTAGCGGGAGAGCAGATACGCAGTATTTT. Its translation is CASFGTSGRADTQYF.

The chain combines TRBV5-1 with TRBJ2-5; weak D call: TRBD1 (6 bases). V lost 0 bases and J 5 bases, leaving 11 bases between the germline ends. Germline V gene sequence: CDR1 SGHRS, CDR2 YFSETQ. The CDR3 has 14 amino acids. The CDR3 region is CASSLVGGRETQYF. In DNA form, the CDR3 reads TGCGCCAGCAGCTTGGTAGGGGGTAGGGAGACCCAGTACTTC.

V usage is TRBV9 and J usage is TRBJ2-5, with 9 bases matching TRBD1. The V gene's germline CDR1 is SGDLS and CDR2 YYNGEE. V was clipped by 2 bases and J by 11 bases; unmatched bases: 13. The CDR3 totals 15 residues. CDR3 nucleotides: TGTGCCAGCAGCGTTTTCCCGGGACAGGGTTTTGCGCAGTACTTC. Its protein is CASSVFPGQGFAQYF.

V gene TRBV5-5 combines with J gene TRBJ1-3; possibly TRBD1 for D (5 bases). Trimming removed 5 bases at V and 0 bases at J, with 15 bases between. The CDR3 sequence is 16 residues long. Germline V lookup: CDR1 SGHKS, CDR2 YYEKEE (reference sequence). CDR3 bases: TGTGCCAGCAGTCTCCTACAGGATTCCTCTGGAAACACCATATATTTT. Residues: CASSLLQDSSGNTIYF. Full variable domain (remainder filled in from reference TRBV5-5 and TRBJ1-3): DAGVTQSPTHLIKTRGQQVTLRCSPISGHKSVSWYQQVLGQGPQFIFQYYEKEERGRGNFPDRFSARQFPNYSSELNVNALLLGDSALYLCASSLLQDSSGNTIYFGEGSWLTVV.

Written as DNA, the CDR3 is TGTGCCATCAGTCAGAGCGGGAGAAGAAGCGAGCAGTACTTC. It translates to CAISQSGRRSEQYF. V gene TRBV10-3 combines with J gene TRBJ2-7, with 8 positions matching TRBD2. The trim removed 5 bases at V and 6 bases at J, leaving 9 bases unmatched. Per the germline V gene, CDR1 is ENHRY and CDR2 is SYGVKD. The CDR3 has 14 amino acids.

This clone was found once. CDR3 in amino acids: CASSVGGQAGANVLTF. CDR3 DNA: TGTGCCAGCAGTGTAGGAGGCCAGGCTGGGGCCAACGTCCTGACTTTC. The chain is built from TRBV2 and TRBJ2-6; D is possibly TRBD2 (5 bases). From germline, CDR1 is SNHLY and CDR2 FYNNEI. The CDR3 is 16 amino acids. Trimming cost V 4 bases and J 2 bases, with 12 bases left between them.

V usage is TRBV7-2 and J usage is TRBJ2-7; 9 bases line up with TRBD1. The junction had 11 bases not matched to a gene; V was cut back by 2 bases and J by 3 bases. The CDR3 is 17 amino acids. Germline assignment: CDR1 SGHTA and CDR2 FQGNSA. The CDR3: CASSLYSLWGQGYEQYF. CDR3 DNA: TGTGCCAGCAGCTTATATAGTCTGTGGGGACAGGGCTACGAGCAGTACTTC.

This chain joins TRBV5-1 and TRBJ2-7, with TRBD2 matching 7 bases. V was pared by 0 bases and J by 4 bases, with 7 bases of the junction left unmatched. Germline values: CDR1 SGHRS, CDR2 YFSETQ. The CDR3 is made up of 15 amino acids. This CDR3 reads CASSLAAGEQYEQYF. For the CDR3, the DNA is TGCGCCAGCAGCTTGGCCGCGGGGGAGCAGTACGAGCAGTACTTC.

The chain combines TRBV7-2 with TRBJ2-3; 9 positions match TRBD2. CDR3 length: 16 residues. Germline lookup yields CDR1 SGHTA and CDR2 FQGNSA. Losses at the gene ends were 3 bases for V and 5 bases for J; bases not matched to a gene: 9. The CDR3: CASSFRTSEIKDTQYF. CDR3 coding DNA: TGTGCCAGCAGCTTTAGGACTAGCGAGATAAAAGATACGCAGTATTTT.

As DNA, the CDR3 is TGTGCCAGCAGCTTCCCCGCAAGGGTAGCGGATTCCTACAATGAGCAGTTCTTC. Translated, it gives CASSFPARVADSYNEQFF. The V gene is TRBV7-3, the J gene TRBJ2-1, with a weak D call TRBD2 (6 bases). V was shortened by 3 bases and J by 1 base, with 19 bases between the two germline ends. The CDR3 covers 18 residues. CDR1 is SGHTA and CDR2 is FQGTGA in the germline V gene. The full variable domain, in which reference TRBV7-3 and TRBJ2-1 provide the parts outside the CDR3, is GAGVSQTPSNKVTEKGKYVELRCDPISGHTALYWYRQSLGQGPEFLIYFQGTGAADDSGLPNDRFFAVRPEGSVSTLKIQRTERGDSAVYLCASSFPARVADSYNEQFFGPGTRLTVL.

This rearrangement joins TRBV19 to TRBJ2-3; 8 bases align to TRBD2. V shed 7 bases, J shed 1 base, and the junction held 4 bases outside the gene matches. This CDR3 is built from 14 residues. Germline values: CDR1 LNHDA, CDR2 SQIVND (reference sequence). In DNA form, the CDR3 reads TGTGCCAGTAACCTCGGGGGGGGCACAGATACGCAGTATTTT. Protein: CASNLGGGTDTQYF. The full variable domain, with the rest looked up from reference TRBV19 and TRBJ2-3, is DGGITQSPKYLFRKEGQNVTLSCEQNLNHDAMYWYRQDPGQGLRLIYYSQIVNDFQKGDIAEGYSVSREKKESFPLTVTSAQKNPTAFYLCASNLGGGTDTQYFGPGTRLTVL.

The chain employs TRBV19 and TRBJ2-1, with 7 nucleotides matching TRBD2. Germline CDR1 and CDR2: LNHDA and SQIVND (reference sequence). Trimming at V came to 6 bases and at J to 9 bases, leaving 5 bases not matched to a gene. This CDR3 spans 12 amino acids. CDR3 region: CASRRLAGEQFF. As DNA, the CDR3 is TGTGCCAGTAGGAGACTAGCTGGTGAGCAGTTCTTC.

This chain links TRBV27 with TRBJ2-1; D uncertain. Deletions cut 6 bases from V and 7 bases from J, with 31 bases between. The CDR3 loop spans 19 amino acids. Germline V lookup: CDR1 MNHEY, CDR2 SMNVEV (reference sequence). CDR3 loop: CASRSRSIQNSGEINEQFF. The CDR3 bases are TGTGCCAGCAGGAGCCGTAGCATCCAAAATTCTGGAGAAATTAATGAGCAGTTCTTC.

The J gene is TRBJ2-3, the V gene TRBV7-2; tentative D call: TRBD1 (6 bases). This CDR3 contains 14 residues. Trimming took 0 bases from V and 4 from J, leaving 8 bases between them. Per germline, CDR1 SGHTA and CDR2 FQGNSA. CDR3 sequence (DNA): TGTGCCAGCAGCTTAGCTACAGGGCCAGATACGCAGTATTTT. Its translation: CASSLATGPDTQYF.

CDR3 sequence (DNA): TGTGCCAGTAGTCCATCAGCGGGCAAACGCACAGATACGCAGTATTTT. Its translation: CASSPSAGKRTDTQYF. The chain joins TRBV19 to TRBJ2-3; possible D gene TRBD2, 6 bases. The germline CDR1 and CDR2 sequences are LNHDA and SQIVND (reference sequence). The CDR3 spans 16 residues. V was pared by 5 bases and J by 1 base, with 16 bases between.

This chain links TRBV7-9 with TRBJ1-2, with a weak D call TRBD1 (6 bases). CDR1 SEHNR and CDR2 FQNEAQ come from the germline V gene (reference sequence). CDR3 length: 15 amino acids. With 0 bases removed from V and 4 bases from J, the gap between germline ends came to 12 bases. CDR3: CASSLASGTLYGYTF. In DNA form, the CDR3 reads TGTGCCAGCAGCTTAGCTTCCGGGACACTCTATGGCTACACCTTC.

The genes are TRBV7-9 and TRBJ1-2; weak D call: TRBD1 (5 bases). The CDR3 totals 11 residues. Per germline, CDR1 SEHNR and CDR2 FQNEAQ (reference sequence). With 5 bases removed from V and 8 bases from J, the gap between germline ends came to 9 bases. The CDR3 DNA sequence: TGTGCCAGCAGCAGGGGTTCGGGCTACACCTTC. Amino acids: CASSRGSGYTF.

The rearrangement uses TRBV5-1 and TRBJ2-5; 10 nucleotides match TRBD1. V lost 5 bases to trimming and J lost 3 bases; unmatched junction nucleotides: 13. This CDR3 has 17 residues. Germline-derived CDR1 and CDR2 are SGHRS and YFSETQ. The CDR3 DNA reads TGCGCCAGCAGTTCACTCACTCCCGGGACAGGGGAAGAGACCCAGTACTTC. Translating it yields CASSSLTPGTGEETQYF.

The chain employs TRBV7-3 and TRBJ2-1; TRBD1 aligns across 9 bases. With 5 bases clipped from V and 7 bases from J, the junction kept 6 bases outside the gene matches. Germline V gives CDR1 SGHTA, CDR2 FQGTGA. This CDR3 contains 14 residues. The CDR3 bases are TGTGCCAGCAGCCCACCGGGACAGGGAAATGAGCAGTTCTTC. It yields the protein CASSPPGQGNEQFF.

This sequence joins TRBV21-1 and TRBJ2-1; the listed D gene, TRBD1, was not tested against the DNA. TRBV21-1 is classified as a pseudogene. The CDR3 spans 17 residues. As DNA, the CDR3 is TGTGCCAGCAGCAAAATTTTCCCCAGGGGGTCCTACAATGAGCAGTTCTTC. It yields the protein CASSKIFPRGSYNEQFF.

The V and J genes are TRBV6-6 and TRBJ1-2; the D gene is possibly TRBD1 (5 bases). Trimming removed 5 bases from V and 5 bases from J, with 15 bases in between. The CDR3 runs to 14 residues. Per the germline V gene, CDR1 is MNHNY and CDR2 is SVGAGI (reference sequence). CDR3 sequence: CASSAVGPAYGYTF. CDR3 bases: TGTGCCAGCAGTGCCGTGGGGCCTGCGTATGGCTACACCTTC.